Below, 21 T cell receptor beta chains from the same sample are listed, as sequenced in a study of identical twins listed by TCRdb under 2016. Library prep was done by 5' RACE. Sequencing took place on an Illumina HiSeq 2000. TCRdb cleaned the public reads at Q25 with fastp, built clones with MiXCR and kept in-frame beta chains. Each entry merges the rows of one CDR3 protein and shows their most common DNA and genes. The sample includes 520,000 or so distinct CDR3 sequences, with roughly 21% observed a single time. 0.8% to 1% of the sample belongs to the ten largest clones. This sample also belongs to another study, concerning T cells expressing NK-cell markers.

Sequencing input: CD4+ T cells sorted from blood. The receptors were gathered from a woman under 30 in good health.

V usage is TRBV6-1 and J usage is TRBJ1-2, with a tentative D call TRBD1 (6 bases). The CDR3 covers 17 residues. Trimming shortened V by 6 bases and J by 3 bases, and 23 bases separated the two germline ends. CDR1 MNHNS and CDR2 SASEGT come from the germline V gene. The DNA of the CDR3 is TGTGCCAGCAGCCTATCTGCCCTACAGGGTTGGTACTATGGCTACACCTTC. It translates to CASSLSALQGWYYGYTF.

Only a few counts were recorded for this clonotype. The chain employs TRBV4-3 and TRBJ1-2, with 7 bases identical to TRBD1. V was pared by 3 bases and J by 4 bases, with 8 bases of the junction left unmatched. Germline CDR1 reads LGHNA; CDR2 reads YSLEER. This CDR3 contains 15 residues. The CDR3 is CASSQGPGQSYGYTF. CDR3 DNA: TGCGCCAGCAGCCAGGGACCGGGACAGTCCTATGGCTACACCTTC.

The J gene is TRBJ2-7, the V gene TRBV18; no reliable D call. CDR3 size: 16 residues. Germline CDR1 is KGHSH and CDR2 is LQKENI. The V gene lost 3 bases and the J gene lost 3 bases, with 18 bases spanning the gap. CDR3 amino acids: CASSPLGSELSYEQYF. DNA for the CDR3: TGTGCCAGCTCACCCCTTGGAAGCGAGCTTAGCTACGAGCAGTACTTC.

The gene calls are TRBV6-2 or TRBV6-3 and TRBJ2-1; D uncertain. V was trimmed by 4 bases and J by 2 bases, leaving 9 bases between them. Germline V gene lookup returns CDR1 MNHEY and CDR2 SVGEGT. This CDR3 has 14 amino acids. The CDR3 DNA follows: TGTGCCAGCAGTTCAAATGGACCCTACAATGAGCAGTTCTTC. Its protein is CASSSNGPYNEQFF.

The CDR3 protein is CSAREGRSAEAFF. The CDR3 DNA is TGCAGTGCTAGAGAGGGCCGGTCGGCTGAAGCTTTCTTT. This chain links TRBV20-1 with TRBJ1-1; D gene ambiguous. V lost 0 bases and J lost 6, with 11 bases in between. Germline V CDR1 and CDR2: DFQATT, SNEGSKA (reference sequence). The CDR3 is 13 amino acids.

Regarding this clonotype: The junction differs from germline at one of its ends, possibly a read error. This chain uses TRBV7-2 with TRBJ2-7; D possibly corresponds to TRBD2 (5 bases). The CDR3 has 13 amino acids. Germline assignment: CDR1 SGHTA and CDR2 FQGNSA. The CDR3, as DNA: TGTGCCACCAGCTTAGCGCGCAGCTACGAGCAGTACTTC. It codes for CATSLARSYEQYF.

This clonotype was counted a few times. The gene calls are TRBV5-6 and TRBJ2-4; weak D call: TRBD1 (6 bases). V dropped 4 bases and J dropped 0 bases, with 17 bases sitting between them. The CDR3 loop spans 17 amino acids. Germline CDR1 reads SGHDT; CDR2 reads YYEEEE. For the CDR3, the DNA is TGTGCCAGCAGCGCGACCAAACAGGGCCTAGCCAAAAACATTCAGTACTTC. This gives the protein CASSATKQGLAKNIQYF.

This clonotype was observed many times. As DNA, the CDR3 is TGTGCCAGCAGTTTTGGCCTAGCGGGTCGGGGTGAGCAGTTCTTC. Its protein is CASSFGLAGRGEQFF. J is TRBJ2-1 and V is TRBV12-3 or TRBV12-4; TRBD2 matches at 8 bases. The V and J ends lost 3 bases and 9 bases, in that order; junction bases with no gene match: 10. The CDR3 is 15 residues long.

This clonotype was counted only a few times. The V call is TRBV20-1, the J call TRBJ2-3, with D maybe TRBD2 (6 bases). In germline, CDR1 is DFQATT, CDR2 SNEGSKA (reference sequence). The CDR3 consists of 12 residues. V gave up 3 bases and J gave up 4 bases, with 8 bases separating them. The CDR3 region is CSASGSSDTQYF. The CDR3 coding sequence is TGCAGTGCTAGCGGGAGCTCAGATACGCAGTATTTT.

This clonotype was detected a few times. This sequence joins TRBV11-2 and TRBJ2-3; TRBD2 aligns across 10 bases. Germline CDR1 is SGHAT and CDR2 is FQNNGV. This CDR3 spans 16 amino acids. Trimming removed 5 bases from V and 1 base from J; junction bases left unmatched: 6. The CDR3, as DNA: TGTGCCAGCAGCATTCAACTAGCGGGGCGCACAGATACGCAGTATTTT. Translating gives CASSIQLAGRTDTQYF.

This clonotype was found once. V gene TRBV2 combines with J gene TRBJ2-5; TRBD2 might be the D (7 bases). The CDR3 has 14 residues. V was trimmed by 6 bases and J by 5 bases, leaving 16 bases between them. Germline loops: CDR1 SNHLY, CDR2 FYNNEI. The CDR3 nucleotides are TGTGCCAGCAGCTTGGCGGGGGCCGCGGAGACCCAGTACTTC. Translating it yields CASSLAGAAETQYF.

The CDR3 protein is CASKEGSGYTF. CDR3 nucleotide sequence: TGTGCCAGCAAGGAGGGCTCTGGCTACACCTTC. V usage is TRBV12-3 or TRBV12-4 and J usage is TRBJ1-2, with D unresolved. V lost 7 bases to trimming and J lost 7 bases, with 10 bases between them. The CDR3 covers 11 residues.

V usage is TRBV7-2 and J usage is TRBJ2-1, with D possibly matching TRBD1 (6 bases). This CDR3 has 16 amino acids. Germline values: CDR1 SGHTA, CDR2 FQGNSA. V was cut by 1 base and J by 5 bases, with 15 bases left in between. DNA for the CDR3: TGTGCCAGCAGCTTAGTGATGGGGGCGCTTGACAATGAGCAGTTCTTC. This gives the protein CASSLVMGALDNEQFF. The full variable domain, its missing parts supplied by reference TRBV7-2 and TRBJ2-1, is GAGVSQSPSNKVTEKGKDVELRCDPISGHTALYWYRQSLGQGLEFLIYFQGNSAPDKSGLPSDRFSAERTGGSVSTLTIQRTQQEDSAVYLCASSLVMGALDNEQFFGPGTRLTVL.

Only a few counts were recorded for this clonotype. The rearrangement links TRBV7-2 to TRBJ2-4; possibly TRBD2 for D (5 bases). Trimming took 0 bases from V and 1 from J, leaving 19 bases between them. Germline CDR1 is SGHTA and CDR2 is FQGNSA. This CDR3 is built from 19 residues. Written as DNA, the CDR3 is TGTGCCAGCAGCTTAGCGTATGAGGGATTGGGCACGGCCAAAAACATTCAGTACTTC. Its protein is CASSLAYEGLGTAKNIQYF.

This clonotype was counted a few times. The V call is TRBV5-1, the J call TRBJ1-2; no firm D call. Trimming removed 4 bases at V and 4 bases at J, with 11 bases between. This CDR3 comprises 13 residues. CDR1 SGHRS and CDR2 YFSETQ come from the germline V gene. The CDR3 region is CASSAGSSYGYTF. DNA of the CDR3: TGCGCCAGCAGCGCCGGGAGCAGCTATGGCTACACCTTC.

The gene calls are TRBV11-2 and TRBJ2-1, with TRBD2 as a possible D gene (6 bases). The length of the CDR3 is 13 residues. The germline gives CDR1 SGHAT, CDR2 FQNNGV. Trimming took off 3 bases at V and 8 bases at J, with 11 bases between the two ends. The CDR3 spells CASSFGGVDEQFF. CDR3 in DNA: TGTGCCAGCAGCTTTGGAGGGGTGGATGAGCAGTTCTTC.

This clonotype was counted only a few times. The rearrangement joins TRBV29-1 to TRBJ1-2, with D possibly matching TRBD1 (5 bases). The CDR3 has 12 residues. V lost 4 bases to trimming and J lost 8 bases, with 14 bases between them. In germline, CDR1 is SQVTM, CDR2 ANQGSEA. DNA for the CDR3: TGCAGCGTTGCCGGGACCGGGCGAGGCTACACCTTC. It codes for CSVAGTGRGYTF.

Only a few counts were recorded for this clonotype. V is TRBV21-1 and J is TRBJ2-7; TRBD1 was called by the table and not checked on the DNA. TRBV21-1 is a pseudogene. The CDR3 covers 16 residues. The CDR3 loop reads CASSKRTGTGCSEQYF. CDR3 DNA sequence: TGTGCCAGCAGCAAACGTACCGGGACAGGGTGTAGCGAGCAGTACTTC.

Points on this clonotype: A much bigger clone sits one base away, suggesting this may be a read error. The chain employs TRBV11-2 and TRBJ2-7, with D possibly TRBD2 on 5 matching bases. V was clipped by 4 bases and J by 0 bases, with 19 bases between them. The CDR3 runs 17 residues. Germline V CDR1 and CDR2: SGHAT, FQNNGV. The CDR3, as DNA: TGTGCCAGCAGCTCCATTGGAGGCATTCGGAGCTCCTACGAGCAGTACTTC. Translating gives CASSSIGGIRSSYEQYF.

This clonotype was seen only a few times. This chain joins TRBV25-1 and TRBJ1-3, with unresolved D. The CDR3 contains 13 residues. The germline V and J ends were trimmed by 8 bases and 1 base, with 9 bases remaining between them. Germline assignment: CDR1 MGHDK and CDR2 SYGVNS. DNA for the CDR3: TGTGCCAGCTCCCCGGGATCTGGAAACACCATATATTTT. Protein sequence: CASSPGSGNTIYF.

The V call is TRBV20-1, the J call TRBJ2-7; D is perhaps TRBD1 (5 bases). The CDR3 spans 12 residues. Trimming shortened V by 1 base and J by 6 bases, and 10 bases separated the two germline ends. The V gene's germline CDR1 is DFQATT and CDR2 SNEGSKA (reference sequence). The CDR3 DNA is TGCAGTGCTAGAGTAGGGGCAGGCGAGCAGTACTTC. Its protein is CSARVGAGEQYF.